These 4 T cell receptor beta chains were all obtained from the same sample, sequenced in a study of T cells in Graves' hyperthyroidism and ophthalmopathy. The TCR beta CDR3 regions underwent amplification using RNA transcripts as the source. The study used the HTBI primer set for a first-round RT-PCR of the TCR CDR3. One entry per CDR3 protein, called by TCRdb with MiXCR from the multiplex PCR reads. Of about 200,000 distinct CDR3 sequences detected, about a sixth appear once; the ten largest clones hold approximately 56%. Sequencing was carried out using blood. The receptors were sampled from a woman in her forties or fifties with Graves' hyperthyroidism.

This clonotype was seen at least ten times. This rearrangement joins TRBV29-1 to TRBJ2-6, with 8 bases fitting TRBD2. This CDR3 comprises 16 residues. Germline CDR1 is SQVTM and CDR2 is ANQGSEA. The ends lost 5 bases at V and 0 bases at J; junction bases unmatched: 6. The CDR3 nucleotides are TGCAGCGTTTTCTTCGCGGGGGGCTCTGGGGCCAACGTCCTGACTTTC. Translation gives CSVFFAGGSGANVLTF.

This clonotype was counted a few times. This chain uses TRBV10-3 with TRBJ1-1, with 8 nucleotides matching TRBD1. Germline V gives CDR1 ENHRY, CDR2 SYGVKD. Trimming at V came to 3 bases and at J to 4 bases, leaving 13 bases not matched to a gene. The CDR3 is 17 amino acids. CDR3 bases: TGTGCCATCAGTGATGTGCAGGGGGCCCAAAGGGGCACTGAAGCTTTCTTT. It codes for CAISDVQGAQRGTEAFF.

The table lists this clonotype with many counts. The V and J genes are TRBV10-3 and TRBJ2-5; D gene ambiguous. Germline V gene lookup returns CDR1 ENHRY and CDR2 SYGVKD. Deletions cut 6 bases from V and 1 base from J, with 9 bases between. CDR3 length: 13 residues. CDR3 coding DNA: TGTGCCATCAGCGGACGAACCCAAGAGACCCAGTACTTC. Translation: CAISGRTQETQYF.

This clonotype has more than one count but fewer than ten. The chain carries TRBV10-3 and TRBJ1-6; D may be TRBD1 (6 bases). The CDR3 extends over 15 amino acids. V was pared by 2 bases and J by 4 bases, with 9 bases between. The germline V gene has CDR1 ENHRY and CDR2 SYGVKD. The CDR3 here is CAISEGQLYNSPLHF. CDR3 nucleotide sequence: TGTGCCATCAGTGAGGGACAGCTATATAATTCACCCCTCCACTTT.